The 12 T cell receptor beta chains below come from one sample, sequenced in a study of blood T cell repertoires in COVID-19 (dated by TCRdb to about 2020). Library prep was done by the immunoSEQ multiplex PCR assay. TCRdb's version of the immuneACCESS table is confined to in-frame rearrangements and falls short of the full clone set. An unresolved V gene accounts for under half of the shortfall where checked; the remainder is of unknown origin. For this sample the table gives 150,000 to 200,000 clones, of which around 87% were detected only once. The ten most abundant clones make up 10% to 13% of the sample. The specimen was peripheral blood. The receptor source for this set is a woman in her seventies with COVID-19, enrolled during active disease.

This clone is a singleton in its sample. Being one base from a much bigger clone, this may be a read error. The CDR3 nucleotides are TGTGCCAGCAGTCGGACAGGGGCCTATGGCTACACCTTC. It codes for CASSRTGAYGYTF. J is TRBJ1-2 and V is TRBV25-1; 9 positions match TRBD1. V lost 5 bases to trimming and J lost 4 bases; unmatched junction nucleotides: 2. This CDR3 has 13 residues. The germline CDR1 and CDR2 sequences are MGHDK and SYGVNS.

The J gene is TRBJ1-4, the V gene TRBV5-1; TRBD1 is a possible D gene (6 bases). Per the germline V gene, CDR1 is SGHRS and CDR2 is YFSETQ. The CDR3 loop spans 16 amino acids. V was cut by 0 bases and J by 8 bases, with 17 bases left in between. CDR3 amino acids: CASSLGAGGQGEKLFF. CDR3 in DNA: TGCGCCAGCAGCTTGGGCGCGGGGGGGCAAGGAGAAAAACTGTTTTTT.

The chain joins TRBV19 to TRBJ2-4; 8 bases align to TRBD1. Unmatched junction bases numbered 12, after V lost 7 bases and J lost 7 bases. The CDR3 loop spans 15 amino acids. Germline V gives CDR1 LNHDA, CDR2 SQIVND (reference sequence). In DNA, the CDR3 is TGTGCCAGTACCCCCAGACAGGGGAGTTGGAACATTCAGTACTTC. Encoded protein: CASTPRQGSWNIQYF.

The chain carries TRBV30 and TRBJ1-5; the match to TRBD1 covers 9 bases. The junction had 6 bases not matched to a gene; V was cut back by 2 bases and J by 7 bases. This CDR3 spans 14 amino acids. CDR1 GTSNPN and CDR2 SVGIG come from the germline V gene (reference sequence). The CDR3 sequence is CAWSYRGRGQPQHF. As DNA, the CDR3 is TGTGCCTGGAGTTACAGGGGGCGAGGCCAGCCCCAGCATTTT.

This chain connects TRBV12-5 to TRBJ1-2; D is perhaps TRBD1 (5 bases). The CDR3 sequence is 16 residues long. Germline CDR1 is LGHNT and CDR2 is FRNRAP. The ends were cut back, 0 bases at V and 1 base at J, with 12 bases in the middle. The CDR3: CASGLVPPTDNYGYTF. For the CDR3, the DNA is TGTGCTAGTGGTTTGGTACCGCCGACAGATAACTATGGCTACACCTTC.

The V gene is TRBV2, the J gene TRBJ2-1; the match to TRBD1 covers 11 bases. The CDR3 sequence is 15 residues long. J was trimmed by 2 bases and V by 6 bases; bases with no gene match: 3. CDR1 is SNHLY and CDR2 is FYNNEI in the germline V gene. This chain's CDR3 is CASRGTGGPYNEQFF. The CDR3 coding sequence is TGTGCCAGCAGGGGGACAGGGGGGCCCTACAATGAGCAGTTCTTC.

The CDR3 region has the DNA TGTGCCAGCAGCTTTCCAGGGTCCCAAGAGACCCAGTACTTC. This gives the protein CASSFPGSQETQYF. V gene TRBV5-4 combines with J gene TRBJ2-5; maybe TRBD1 (5 bases). Germline CDR1 is SGHNT and CDR2 is YYREEE (reference sequence). The V gene lost 2 bases and the J gene lost 1 base, with 9 bases spanning the gap. The CDR3 runs to 14 residues.

The chain employs TRBV5-1 and TRBJ1-1, with D possibly matching TRBD1 (6 bases). From germline, CDR1 is SGHRS and CDR2 YFSETQ. The CDR3 sequence is 13 residues long. Trimming removed 1 base at V and 5 bases at J, with 9 bases between. The CDR3 protein is CASSLQGRTEAFF. CDR3 coding DNA: TGCGCCAGCAGCTTGCAGGGGCGAACTGAAGCTTTCTTT.

The chain recombines TRBV5-1 with TRBJ1-4, with TRBD1 as a possible D gene (6 bases). The CDR3 contains 16 residues. Germline CDR1 SGHRS, CDR2 YFSETQ. V was cut by 0 bases and J by 8 bases, with 17 bases left in between. This CDR3 is CASSLEVAGAKEKLFF. The DNA for the CDR3 is TGCGCCAGCAGCTTGGAGGTCGCGGGGGCGAAGGAAAAACTGTTTTTT.

The gene calls are TRBV10-3 and TRBJ2-7, with 15 bases fitting TRBD2. CDR1 and CDR2 from the germline V gene are ENHRY and SYGVKD. The CDR3 extends over 17 amino acids. The V gene end was trimmed by 7 bases and the J gene end by 6 bases; junction bases not matched to a gene: 13. Written as DNA, the CDR3 is TGTGCCATCAAGCCGGGACTAGCGGGGGGCAATGACCCCGAGCAGTACTTC. Amino acid sequence: CAIKPGLAGGNDPEQYF.

This chain connects TRBV6-5 to TRBJ2-5; 12 positions agree with TRBD2. Germline loops: CDR1 MNHEY, CDR2 SVGAGI. The V and J ends lost 6 bases and 2 bases, in that order; junction bases with no gene match: 4. This CDR3 region has 15 residues. Here the CDR3 reads CASSRTSGDQETQYF. The DNA for the CDR3 is TGTGCCAGCAGCCGGACTAGCGGGGATCAAGAGACCCAGTACTTC.

The rearrangement links TRBV5-4 to TRBJ2-1; 7 nucleotides agree with TRBD2. This CDR3 region has 15 residues. CDR1 SGHNT and CDR2 YYREEE come from the germline V gene (reference sequence). With 4 bases clipped from V and 0 bases from J, the junction kept 4 bases outside the gene matches. The CDR3 region is CASSPRGDSYNEQFF. The DNA of the CDR3 is TGTGCCAGCAGCCCACGGGGGGACTCCTACAATGAGCAGTTCTTC.